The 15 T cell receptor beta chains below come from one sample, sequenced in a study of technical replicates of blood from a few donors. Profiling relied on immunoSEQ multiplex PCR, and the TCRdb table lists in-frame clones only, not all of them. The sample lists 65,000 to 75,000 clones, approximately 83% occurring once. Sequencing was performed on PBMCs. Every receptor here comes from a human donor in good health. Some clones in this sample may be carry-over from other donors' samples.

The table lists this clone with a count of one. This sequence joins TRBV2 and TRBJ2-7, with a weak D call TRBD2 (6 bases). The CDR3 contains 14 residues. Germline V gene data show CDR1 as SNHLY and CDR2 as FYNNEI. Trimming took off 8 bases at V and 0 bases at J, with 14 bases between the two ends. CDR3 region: CASEEAGRSYEQYF. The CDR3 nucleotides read TGTGCCAGCGAAGAGGCGGGGCGCTCCTACGAGCAGTACTTC.

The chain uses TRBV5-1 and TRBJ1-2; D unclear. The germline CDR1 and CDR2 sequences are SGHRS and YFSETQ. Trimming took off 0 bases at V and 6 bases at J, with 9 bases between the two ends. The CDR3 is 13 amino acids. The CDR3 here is CASSLDEPHGYTF. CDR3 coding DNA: TGCGCCAGCAGCTTGGATGAGCCTCATGGCTACACCTTC.

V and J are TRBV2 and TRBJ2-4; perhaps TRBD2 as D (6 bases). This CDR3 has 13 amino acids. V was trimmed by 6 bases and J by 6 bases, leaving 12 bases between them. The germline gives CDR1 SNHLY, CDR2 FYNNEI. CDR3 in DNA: TGTGCCAGCAGCGGGGACGGGGGAAACATTCAGTACTTC. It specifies CASSGDGGNIQYF.

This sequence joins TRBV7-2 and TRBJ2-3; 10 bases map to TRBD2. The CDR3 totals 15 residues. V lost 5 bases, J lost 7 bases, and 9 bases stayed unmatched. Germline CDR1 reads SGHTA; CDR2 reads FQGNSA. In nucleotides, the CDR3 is TGTGCCAGCAGCCGAGCGGGAGGGGGCACTTATACGCAGTATTTT. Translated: CASSRAGGGTYTQYF. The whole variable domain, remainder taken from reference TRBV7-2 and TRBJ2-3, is GAGVSQSPSNKVTEKGKDVELRCDPISGHTALYWYRQSLGQGLEFLIYFQGNSAPDKSGLPSDRFSAERTGGSVSTLTIQRTQQEDSAVYLCASSRAGGGTYTQYFGPGTRLTVL.

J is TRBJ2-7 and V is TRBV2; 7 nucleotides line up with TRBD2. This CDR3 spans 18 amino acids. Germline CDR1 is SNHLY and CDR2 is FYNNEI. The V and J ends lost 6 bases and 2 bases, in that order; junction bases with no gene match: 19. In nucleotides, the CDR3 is TGTGCCAGCAGCGGAACACCGACCGACTTGCTAGCGGCCTACGAGCAGTACTTC. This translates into CASSGTPTDLLAAYEQYF. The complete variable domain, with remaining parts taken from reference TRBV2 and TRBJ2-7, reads EPEVTQTPSHQVTQMGQEVILRCVPISNHLYFYWYRQILGQKVEFLVSFYNNEISEKSEIFDDQFSVERPDGSNFTLKIRSTKLEDSAMYFCASSGTPTDLLAAYEQYFGPGTRLTVT.

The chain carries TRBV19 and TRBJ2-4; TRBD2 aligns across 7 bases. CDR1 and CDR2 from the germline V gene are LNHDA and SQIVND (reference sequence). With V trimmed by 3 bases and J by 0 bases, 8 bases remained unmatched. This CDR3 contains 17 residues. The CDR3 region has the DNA TGTGCCAGTAGTATTGGGACTAACAGCATAGCCAAAAACATTCAGTACTTC. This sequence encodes CASSIGTNSIAKNIQYF.

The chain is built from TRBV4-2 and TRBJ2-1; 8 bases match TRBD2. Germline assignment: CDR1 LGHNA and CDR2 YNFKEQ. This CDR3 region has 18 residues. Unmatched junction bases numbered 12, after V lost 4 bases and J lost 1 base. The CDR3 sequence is CASSPQAPSGPSYNEQFF. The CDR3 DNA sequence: TGTGCCAGCAGCCCCCAGGCGCCTAGCGGGCCTTCCTACAATGAGCAGTTCTTC.

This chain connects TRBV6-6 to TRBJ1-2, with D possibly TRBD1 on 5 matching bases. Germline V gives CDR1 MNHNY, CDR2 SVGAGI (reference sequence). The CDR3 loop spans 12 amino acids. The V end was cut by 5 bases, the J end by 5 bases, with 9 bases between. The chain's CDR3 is CASSNPGYGYTF. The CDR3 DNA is TGTGCCAGCAGTAACCCAGGGTATGGCTACACCTTC.

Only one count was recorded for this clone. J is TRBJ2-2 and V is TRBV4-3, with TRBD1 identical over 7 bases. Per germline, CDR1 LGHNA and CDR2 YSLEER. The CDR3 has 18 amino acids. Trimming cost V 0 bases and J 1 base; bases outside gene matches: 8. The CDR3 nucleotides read TGCGCCAGCAGCCAAGAAGGGACAGTGCAATTGAACACCGGGGAGCTGTTTTTT. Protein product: CASSQEGTVQLNTGELFF.

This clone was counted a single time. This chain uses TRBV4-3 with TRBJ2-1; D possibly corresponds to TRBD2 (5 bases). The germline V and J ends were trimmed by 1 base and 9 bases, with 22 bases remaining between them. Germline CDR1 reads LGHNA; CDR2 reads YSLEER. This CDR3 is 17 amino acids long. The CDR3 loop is CASSQGGAGIARSEQFF. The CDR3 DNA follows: TGCGCCAGCAGCCAAGGGGGAGCCGGAATAGCCCGGAGTGAGCAGTTCTTC.

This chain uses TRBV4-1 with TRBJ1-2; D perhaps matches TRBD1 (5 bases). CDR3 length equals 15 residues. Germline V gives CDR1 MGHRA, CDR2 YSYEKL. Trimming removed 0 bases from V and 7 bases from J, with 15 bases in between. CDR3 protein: CASSQEGGTLSGYTF. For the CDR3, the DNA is TGCGCCAGCAGCCAAGAGGGGGGTACCCTTAGTGGCTACACCTTC.

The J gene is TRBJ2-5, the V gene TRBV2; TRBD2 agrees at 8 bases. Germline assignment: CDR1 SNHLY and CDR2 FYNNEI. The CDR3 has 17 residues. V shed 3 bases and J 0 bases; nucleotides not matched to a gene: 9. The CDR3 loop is CASSENPASGYQETQYF. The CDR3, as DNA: TGTGCCAGCAGTGAGAATCCGGCTAGCGGGTACCAAGAGACCCAGTACTTC.

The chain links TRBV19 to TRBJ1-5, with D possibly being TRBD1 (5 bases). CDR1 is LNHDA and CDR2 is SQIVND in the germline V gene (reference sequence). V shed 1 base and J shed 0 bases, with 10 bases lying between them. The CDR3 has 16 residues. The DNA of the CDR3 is TGTGCCAGTAGTATAGGGGGCAGGCCTAGCAATCAGCCCCAGCATTTT. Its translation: CASSIGGRPSNQPQHF.

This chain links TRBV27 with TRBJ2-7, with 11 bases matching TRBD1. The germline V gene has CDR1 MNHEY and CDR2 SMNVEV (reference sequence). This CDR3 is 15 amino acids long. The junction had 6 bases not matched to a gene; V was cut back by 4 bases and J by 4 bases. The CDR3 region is CASSYRGQGAYEQYF. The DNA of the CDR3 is TGTGCCAGCAGTTACCGCGGACAGGGGGCGTACGAGCAGTACTTC.

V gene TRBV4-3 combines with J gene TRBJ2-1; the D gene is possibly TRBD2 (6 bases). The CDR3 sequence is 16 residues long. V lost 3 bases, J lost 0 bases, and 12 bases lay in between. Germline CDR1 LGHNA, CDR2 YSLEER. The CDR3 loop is CASSQGRGGSYNEQFF. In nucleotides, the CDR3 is TGCGCCAGCAGCCAGGGGCGGGGTGGCTCCTACAATGAGCAGTTCTTC.